This section outlines one TCR beta chain sequence together with its context. The record originates from a study of blood T cell repertoires in COVID-19. Overall study context: Some COVID-19 samples were acute and others convalescent; all came from the United States, Italy and Spain.

Authors' analysis steps: Amplification with reference gene primers provided the estimates of nucleated cell counts. Measured with immunoSEQ multiplex PCR; TCRdb has only the in-frame clones, and not every one. The DNA gave D and trimming, while V, J and clone size come from that table. The repertoire has 120,000 to 150,000 clones, around nine tenths of them found once; the top ten carry about 2.1%. This CDR3 spans 15 amino acids. Trimming cost V 5 bases and J 0 bases, with 12 bases left between them. Germline CDR1 LNHDA, CDR2 SQIVND (reference sequence). The source material was peripheral blood. The sequence derives from a human donor in a cohort sampled during active COVID-19. V is TRBV19 and J is TRBJ2-3; D is perhaps TRBD1 (5 bases). The CDR3 reads CASSPMTVSTDTQYF. The CDR3 DNA reads TGTGCCAGTAGTCCAATGACAGTCAGCACAGATACGCAGTATTTT.